This T cell receptor beta chain was sequenced for a study of response to subunit inactivated influenza vaccine. The V gene end was trimmed by 2 bases and the J gene end by 4 bases; junction bases not matched to a gene: 5. CDR1 and CDR2 from the germline V gene are MNHEY and SVGAGI. CDR3 size: 15 residues. A single record per CDR3 protein comes from TCRdb applying MiXCR to the RT-PCR reads. The table includes 150,000 to 200,000 distinct CDR3 sequences, around 12% detected once. The same sample was also used in a study of T cells expressing NK-cell markers. That source adds: TCR beta cDNA was made by 5'RACE template switching with UMIs. One of the eight sequenced donors was seronegative, whereas the other seven were HCMV-seropositive. Several of the donors also had these clonotypes leading their CD3+CD56-NKG2C+ fraction.

This TCR came from a man aged 50-60 years who received an inactivated influenza vaccine. Sample: CD8+ T cells sorted from PBMCs, taken approximately 12 days after vaccination. The chain is built from TRBV6-5 and TRBJ2-5, with 9 bases that match TRBD2. The chain's CDR3 is CASSYSSGRRETQYF. CDR3 bases: TGTGCCAGCAGTTACAGCAGCGGGAGGCGAGAGACCCAGTACTTC.